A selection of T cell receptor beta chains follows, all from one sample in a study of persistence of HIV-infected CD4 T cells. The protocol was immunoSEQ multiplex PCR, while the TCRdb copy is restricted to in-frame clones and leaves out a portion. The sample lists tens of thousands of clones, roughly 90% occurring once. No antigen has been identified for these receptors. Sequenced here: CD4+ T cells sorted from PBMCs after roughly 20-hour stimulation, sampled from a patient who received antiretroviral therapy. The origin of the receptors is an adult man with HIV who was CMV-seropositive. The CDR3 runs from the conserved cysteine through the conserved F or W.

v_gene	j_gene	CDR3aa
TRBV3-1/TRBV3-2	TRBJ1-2	CASSQVPGDGYTF
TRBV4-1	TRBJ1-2	CASSQDHGVGGYTF
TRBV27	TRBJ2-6	CASSLTSDRAGANVLTF
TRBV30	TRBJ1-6	CACRDSTRLSSYNSPLHF
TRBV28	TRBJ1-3	CASSKELSGNTIYF
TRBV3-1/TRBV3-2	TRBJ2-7	CASSQELAHSYEQYF
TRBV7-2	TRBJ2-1	CASSPVASGRNEQFF
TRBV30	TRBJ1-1	CAWSIYAMNTEAFF
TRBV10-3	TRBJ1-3	CATGPNSGNTIYF
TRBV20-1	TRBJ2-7	CSASGRWNNEQYF
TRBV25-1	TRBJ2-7	CASSDISTHEQYF
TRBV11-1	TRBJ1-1	CASSHFGFEAFF
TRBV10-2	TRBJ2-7	CASSESRRDSYYEQYF
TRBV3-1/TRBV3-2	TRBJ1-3	CASSRQGGGNTIYF
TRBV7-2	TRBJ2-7	CASSRAGTGFYEQYF
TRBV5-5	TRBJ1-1	CASSLAGRLNTEAFF
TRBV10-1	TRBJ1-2	CASSADRGEGYTF
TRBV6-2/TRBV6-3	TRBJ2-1	CASSRYNEQFF
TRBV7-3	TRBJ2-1	CASSQSGGRGYEQFF
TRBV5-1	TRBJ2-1	CASSSLANEQFF
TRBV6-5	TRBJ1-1	CASSLTPWNTEAFF
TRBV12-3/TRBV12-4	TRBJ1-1	CASSLDRRAEAFF
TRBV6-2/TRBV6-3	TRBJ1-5	CASSYFGNQPQHF
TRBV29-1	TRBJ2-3	CSVHPDRRDTQYF
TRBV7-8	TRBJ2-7	CASSLRQGYEQYF
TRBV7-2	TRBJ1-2	CATENRKENYGYTF
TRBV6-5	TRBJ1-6	CASTPDGLSTPLHF
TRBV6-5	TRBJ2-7	CASSYQSRREQYF
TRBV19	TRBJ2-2	CASSIGMRSTGELFF
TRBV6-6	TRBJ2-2	CASRGQGHTGELFF
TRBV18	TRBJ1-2	CASSLQRDRANYGYTF
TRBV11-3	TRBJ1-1	CASSSGTRNTEAFF
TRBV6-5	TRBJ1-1	CASSYSMDRTIEAFF
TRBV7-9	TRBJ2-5	CASSLNAETQYF
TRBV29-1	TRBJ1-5	CSVGWQNQPQHF